Presented here are 20 T cell receptor beta chains from one specimen sequenced in a study of T cell repertoires in cytomegalovirus infection (dated by TCRdb to between 2018 and 2020). The antigens these receptors bind are not known. The instrument given in TCRdb is Illumina HiSeq 1500. Clones were called with MiXCR by TCRdb after fastp trimmed the public reads at Q25, and only in-frame beta chains were retained. Identical CDR3 proteins give one entry, which carries the most common genes and DNA. The sample table shows about 470,000 distinct CDR3 sequences, and about 44% are seen once. About 41% of the sample rests with the top ten. This specimen's treatment or condition label, per the study, means: in vitro stimulation with specific CMV peptide epitopes to enrich CMV-specific T cells. Sequencing was performed on cultured PBMCs, taken from culture after CMV antigen stimulation. These receptors all come from a human donor in good health (CMV status not recorded). Some clones in this sample may be carry-over from other donors' samples.

The V call is TRBV7-2, the J call TRBJ2-1, with 13 bases aligning to TRBD2. Germline V gene data show CDR1 as SGHTA and CDR2 as FQGNSA. The V gene end was trimmed by 5 bases and the J gene end by 10 bases; junction bases not matched to a gene: 8. The length of the CDR3 is 15 residues. The CDR3 nucleotides are TGTGCCAGCAGCATCACTAGCGGGGGGGCACGGGAGCAGTTCTTC. Translating gives CASSITSGGAREQFF.

A few counts support this clonotype. This chain joins TRBV11-2 and TRBJ2-7; possible D gene TRBD1, 6 bases. V shed 1 base and J shed 0 bases, with 22 bases lying between them. The CDR3 spans 19 residues. Looked up from germline, CDR1 is SGHAT and CDR2 is FQNNGV. The CDR3 coding sequence is TGTGCCAGCAGCTTAGGACAAGCCCGGGGACATCCCCCCTCCTACGAGCAGTACTTC. Its translation is CASSLGQARGHPPSYEQYF.

This clonotype was seen a handful of times. This sequence joins TRBV7-2 and TRBJ1-5; D uncertain. CDR1 is SGHTA, CDR2 FQGNSA, per germline. This CDR3 comprises 15 residues. V shed 2 bases and J shed 7 bases, with 15 bases lying between them. As DNA, the CDR3 is TGTGCCAGCAGCTTATTGTATATGGTTGGGCAGCCCCAGCATTTT. Residues: CASSLLYMVGQPQHF.

This sequence joins TRBV7-9 and TRBJ2-1; TRBD2 matches 9 bases. This CDR3 spans 17 amino acids. Germline trimming cut 1 base from V and 2 bases from J; bases unmatched to any gene: 6. Germline CDR1 reads SEHNR; CDR2 reads FQNEAQ (reference sequence). CDR3 sequence reads: CASSLGLLAGTYNEQFF. CDR3 in DNA: TGTGCCAGCAGCTTAGGTTTGCTAGCGGGGACCTACAATGAGCAGTTCTTC.

This clonotype was recorded a few times. For the CDR3, the DNA is TGTGCCAGCAGCCCGGTGACAACTAATGAAAAACTGTTTTTT. Its translation is CASSPVTTNEKLFF. The V gene is TRBV7-2, the J gene TRBJ1-4; D unresolved. The CDR3 loop spans 14 amino acids. Germline V lookup: CDR1 SGHTA, CDR2 FQGNSA. V was shortened by 5 bases and J by 0 bases, with 7 bases between the two germline ends.

In DNA, the CDR3 is TGTGCCAGCAGCGTAGGTGGGTCCTTATCCTACGAGCAGTACTTC. It yields the protein CASSVGGSLSYEQYF. The chain carries TRBV9 and TRBJ2-7; no clear D gene. Germline V gene lookup returns CDR1 SGDLS and CDR2 YYNGEE. Trimming pared 0 bases from V and 1 base from J, leaving 11 bases between. The CDR3 contains 15 residues.

This chain joins TRBV4-1 and TRBJ2-2, with D perhaps assigned TRBD1 or TRBD2 (6 bases each). This CDR3 spans 16 amino acids. V dropped 0 bases and J dropped 5 bases, with 13 bases sitting between them. Germline V gene data show CDR1 as MGHRA and CDR2 as YSYEKL. CDR3 sequence (DNA): TGCGCCAGCAGCCAAGATTCGGGGGCGGGAACCGGGGAGCTGTTTTTT. Its translation: CASSQDSGAGTGELFF.

The chain links TRBV19 to TRBJ1-5, with D possibly TRBD1 on 6 matching bases. The CDR3 is 17 amino acids. V lost 3 bases and J lost 1, with 16 bases in between. CDR1 is LNHDA and CDR2 is SQIVND in the germline V gene (reference sequence). The CDR3 DNA reads as TGTGCCAGTAGTATGGGTCGGGGGGCCGGAAGCAATCAGCCCCAGCATTTT. It yields the protein CASSMGRGAGSNQPQHF.

This clonotype was observed a handful of times. The chain employs TRBV6-6 and TRBJ2-5; 7 nucleotides match TRBD1. The CDR3 covers 14 residues. Looked up from germline, CDR1 is MNHNY and CDR2 is SVGAGI (reference sequence). Germline trimming cut 10 bases from V and 6 bases from J; bases unmatched to any gene: 14. CDR3 sequence reads: CATKDRAQEKTQYF. The CDR3 DNA sequence: TGTGCCACCAAAGACAGGGCTCAAGAGAAGACCCAGTACTTC.

This clonotype was counted only a few times. V usage is TRBV7-2 and J usage is TRBJ2-7, with D perhaps given as TRBD1 or TRBD2 (5 bases each). CDR3 size: 16 residues. Trimming removed 5 bases at V and 7 bases at J, with 24 bases between. Germline CDR1 is SGHTA and CDR2 is FQGNSA. The CDR3 sequence: CASSHTTPGPPREQYF. CDR3 coding DNA: TGTGCCAGCAGCCACACTACCCCGGGACCCCCGAGGGAGCAGTACTTC.

This clonotype was counted many times. This chain uses TRBV7-8 with TRBJ2-1, with D uncertain. Germline CDR1 is SGHVS and CDR2 is FQNEAQ. The CDR3 loop spans 14 amino acids. V lost 1 base, J lost 7 bases, and 11 bases lay in between. CDR3 DNA: TGTGCCAGCAGCTTAGGAACCCCCCCTAATGAGCAGTTCTTC. Residues: CASSLGTPPNEQFF.

This clonotype has only a few counts. CDR3 in amino acids: CASSLSKGLSLSPLHF. For the CDR3, the DNA is TGTGCCAGCAGCTTGTCTAAGGGATTAAGCTTATCACCCCTCCACTTT. This chain uses TRBV5-6 with TRBJ1-6; D is unclear. Germline V lookup: CDR1 SGHDT, CDR2 YYEEEE. Trimming cost V 1 base and J 10 bases, with 18 bases left between them. The CDR3 consists of 16 residues.

The table lists this clonotype with a few counts. The genes are TRBV7-2 and TRBJ1-1; perhaps TRBD1 as D (6 bases). Germline CDR1 is SGHTA and CDR2 is FQGNSA. This CDR3 is built from 14 residues. V lost 2 bases, J lost 4 bases, and 11 bases lay in between. CDR3 loop: CASSLQGSATEAFF. The CDR3, as DNA: TGTGCCAGCAGCTTACAGGGGTCCGCCACTGAAGCTTTCTTT. Full variable domain (remainder filled in from reference TRBV7-2 and TRBJ1-1): GAGVSQSPSNKVTEKGKDVELRCDPISGHTALYWYRQSLGQGLEFLIYFQGNSAPDKSGLPSDRFSAERTGGSVSTLTIQRTQQEDSAVYLCASSLQGSATEAFFGQGTRLTVV.

The V gene is TRBV3-1, the J gene TRBJ1-2, with TRBD1 as a possible D gene (6 bases). The CDR3 sequence is 16 residues long. CDR1 LGHDT and CDR2 YNNKEL come from the germline V gene (reference sequence). V lost 0 bases to trimming and J lost 4 bases, with 15 bases between them. In DNA, the CDR3 is TGTGCCAGCAGCCAAGATTCCAGGACAGAATTCTATGGCTACACCTTC. This codes for CASSQDSRTEFYGYTF.

The chain uses TRBV19 and TRBJ2-7; 7 bases align to TRBD2. Germline trimming cut 4 bases from V and 3 bases from J; bases unmatched to any gene: 6. The CDR3 is 14 residues long. The germline V gene has CDR1 LNHDA and CDR2 SQIVND (reference sequence). In DNA form, the CDR3 reads TGTGCCAGTAGTACGCGGGAGAGAAACTACGAGCAGTACTTC. Translation: CASSTRERNYEQYF. Looking up the rest from reference TRBV19 and TRBJ2-7 gives the full variable domain: DGGITQSPKYLFRKEGQNVTLSCEQNLNHDAMYWYRQDPGQGLRLIYYSQIVNDFQKGDIAEGYSVSREKKESFPLTVTSAQKNPTAFYLCASSTRERNYEQYFGPGTRLTVT.

This clonotype was counted at least ten times. This rearrangement joins TRBV7-2 to TRBJ2-6; D not resolved. There are 15 residues in the CDR3. V was trimmed by 2 bases and J by 1 base, leaving 6 bases between them. CDR1 is SGHTA and CDR2 is FQGNSA in the germline V gene. The CDR3 loop is CASSLRASGANVLTF. Written as DNA, the CDR3 is TGTGCCAGCAGCTTAAGGGCTTCTGGGGCCAACGTCCTGACTTTC.

This clonotype was observed many times. The gene calls are TRBV7-2 and TRBJ2-1, with 8 bases lining up with TRBD1. The CDR3 is 17 residues long. Germline lookup yields CDR1 SGHTA and CDR2 FQGNSA. V trimming: 3 bases; J trimming: 5 bases; junction bases outside the gene matches: 12. In DNA, the CDR3 is TGTGCCAGCAGCTTGGGCCTACCAGGACAGGGTAACAATGAGCAGTTCTTC. It translates to CASSLGLPGQGNNEQFF.

This clonotype has only a few counts. V gene TRBV7-2 combines with J gene TRBJ2-5; maybe TRBD2 (5 bases). CDR3 size: 15 residues. Per germline, CDR1 SGHTA and CDR2 FQGNSA. Trimming removed 5 bases from V and 1 base from J, with 14 bases in between. In DNA, the CDR3 is TGTGCCAGCAGCCGTCGGACGGGGATCCAAGAGACCCAGTACTTC. This encodes CASSRRTGIQETQYF.

CDR3 bases: TGTGCCAGCAGGAAAGGGGACAGGGTTTACTCTGAAGCTTTCTTT. This codes for CASRKGDRVYSEAFF. The J gene is TRBJ1-1, the V gene TRBV6-4; TRBD1 matches at 9 bases. The V gene end was trimmed by 6 bases and the J gene end by 6 bases; junction bases not matched to a gene: 11. The CDR3 runs to 15 residues. Germline V gives CDR1 MRHNA, CDR2 SNTAGT.

J is TRBJ1-5 and V is TRBV28; D remains ambiguous. CDR3 length: 13 residues. Germline V lookup: CDR1 MDHEN, CDR2 SYDVKM. Between the trimmed V and J ends, which lost 6 bases and 0 bases, there was a span of 6 bases. The CDR3 DNA reads TGTGCCAGCAGCAGATATAGCAATCAGCCCCAGCATTTT. Residues: CASSRYSNQPQHF.